This T cell receptor (beta chain) was documented in a study of blood T cell repertoires in COVID-19. For the study at large: The samples span acute and convalescent COVID-19 from the United States, Italy and Spain.

Profiling relied on immunoSEQ multiplex PCR, and the TCRdb table lists in-frame clones only, not all of them. The table shows roughly 200,000 clones, with approximately 89% occurring only once. Before being deemed recovered, Cohort 3 donors had two negative PCRs, clearance, or symptom resolution. Germline values: CDR1 SGHAT, CDR2 FQNNGV. Unmatched junction bases numbered 3, after V lost 1 base and J lost 5 bases. This CDR3 has 14 amino acids. The source material was PBMCs or T cells enriched from blood (not recorded which). The chain combines TRBV11-2 with TRBJ1-1; 8 nucleotides align to TRBD1. This clonotype was sampled from a man aged 40-55 years who had recovered from COVID-19. Here the CDR3 DNA reads TGTGCCAGCAGCTTAGGACAGGGGAGGACTGAAGCTTTCTTT. Translation gives CASSLGQGRTEAFF.